This T cell receptor (beta chain) was sequenced for a study of molecular identifiers for immune sequencing clone quantification. In the study overall: Across replicate runs, RNA obtained from around 18,000 or 91,000 naive CD8 cells was divided into five, with four undergoing sequencing. Study results and limitations: Whereas clones above 20 RNA copies held under 1% of naive-cell molecules, they held over 97% of effector molecules.

As CD8+CD4-CCR7+CD45RA+ cells, naive CD8 T cells were sorted. V lost 2 bases to trimming and J lost 3 bases; unmatched junction nucleotides: 6. The length of the CDR3 is 15 residues. In germline, CDR1 is KGHDR, CDR2 SFDVKD. Of note for this clonotype: The antigen is unknown.

TCRdb used MiXCR to reprocess the PCR reads, holding one entry per CDR3 protein. This table has 63,000 or so distinct CDR3 sequences, about a sixth appearing once. The source is a human donor in good health. Some libraries in this study had Jurkat cell RNA spiked in. The chain links TRBV24-1 to TRBJ2-7, with TRBD2 matching 7 bases. The sequencing input was naive CD8+ T cells from blood, with Jurkat cell RNA spiked in. Sample subset: FACS-sorted CD8+CD4-CCR7+CD45RA+ naive T cells. The CDR3 here is CATSDSGGGLYEQYF. CDR3 coding DNA: TGTGCCACCAGTGATTCGGGGGGAGGCCTCTACGAGCAGTACTTC.